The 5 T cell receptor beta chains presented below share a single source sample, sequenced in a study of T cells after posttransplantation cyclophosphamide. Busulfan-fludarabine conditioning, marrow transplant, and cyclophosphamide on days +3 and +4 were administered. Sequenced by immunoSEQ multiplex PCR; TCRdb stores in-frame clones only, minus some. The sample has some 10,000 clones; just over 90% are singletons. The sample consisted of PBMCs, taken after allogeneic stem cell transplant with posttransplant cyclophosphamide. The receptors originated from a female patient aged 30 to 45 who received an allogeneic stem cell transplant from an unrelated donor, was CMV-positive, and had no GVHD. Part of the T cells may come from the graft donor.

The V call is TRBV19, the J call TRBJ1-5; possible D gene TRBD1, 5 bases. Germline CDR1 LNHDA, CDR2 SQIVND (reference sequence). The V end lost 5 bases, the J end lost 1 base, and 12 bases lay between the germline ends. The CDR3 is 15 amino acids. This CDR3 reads CASSRGAGSNQPQHF. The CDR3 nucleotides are TGTGCCAGTAGTCGCGGGGCTGGAAGCAATCAGCCCCAGCATTTT.

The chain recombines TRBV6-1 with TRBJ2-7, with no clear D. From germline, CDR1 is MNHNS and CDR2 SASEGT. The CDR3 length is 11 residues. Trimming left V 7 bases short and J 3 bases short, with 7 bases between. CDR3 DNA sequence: TGTGCCAGCAATCGCGTCTACGAGCAGTACTTC. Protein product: CASNRVYEQYF.

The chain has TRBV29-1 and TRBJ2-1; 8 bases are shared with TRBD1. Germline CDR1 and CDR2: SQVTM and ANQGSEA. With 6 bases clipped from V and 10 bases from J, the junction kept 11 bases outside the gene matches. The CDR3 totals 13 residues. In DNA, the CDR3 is TGCAGCGTCAGGGGGCCGGGAAGTCCGGAGCAGTTCTTC. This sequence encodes CSVRGPGSPEQFF.

The CDR3, as DNA: TGCGCCAGCCAGCTTGGGGGGACTAATGAAAAACTGTTTTTT. This gives the protein CASQLGGTNEKLFF. The chain employs TRBV5-1 and TRBJ1-4; TRBD1 might be the D (5 bases). The CDR3 sequence is 14 residues long. The germline gives CDR1 SGHRS, CDR2 YFSETQ. Trimming removed 7 bases from V and 2 bases from J, with 12 bases in between.

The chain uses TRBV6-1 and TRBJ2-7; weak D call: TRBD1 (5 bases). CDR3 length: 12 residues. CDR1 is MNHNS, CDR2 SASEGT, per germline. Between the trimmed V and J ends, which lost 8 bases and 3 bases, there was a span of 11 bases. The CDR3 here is CASRRESYEQYF. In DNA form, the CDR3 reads TGTGCCAGCCGCAGGGAAAGCTACGAGCAGTACTTC.